This TCR beta chain was profiled in a study of technical replicates of blood from several donors. This table comes from immunoSEQ multiplex PCR, and its TCRdb copy is limited to in-frame clones, with some not included. Of under 55,000 clones in the sample, roughly 95% were seen once. The CDR3 is made up of 14 amino acids. Germline V gene lookup returns CDR1 SNHLY and CDR2 FYNNEI. Trimming stripped 3 bases from V and 2 bases from J, with 7 bases between. The genes are TRBV2 and TRBJ2-2; no firm D call. The sequence derives from a human donor in good health. The sequenced material came from T cells isolated from PBMCs. The CDR3 is CASSDSLNTGELFF. The CDR3 nucleotides read TGTGCCAGCAGTGATTCGTTAAACACCGGGGAGCTGTTTTTT.